This T cell receptor beta chain came from a study of blood T cell repertoires in COVID-19. Trimming took 5 bases from V and 4 from J; bases not matched to a gene: 4. The CDR3 sequence is 14 residues long. Germline lookup yields CDR1 SGHKS and CDR2 YYEKEE (reference sequence). This clone has only one observation. Generated by immunoSEQ multiplex PCR, the TCRdb table keeps only in-frame clones and is missing some. The repertoire holds about 68,000 clones, with nearly 90% as singletons. This TCR derives from a woman aged 45-65 years with COVID-19, enrolled during active disease. The sample consisted of peripheral blood. The V and J genes are TRBV5-5 and TRBJ1-4; 8 bases map to TRBD1. In DNA form, the CDR3 reads TGTGCCAGCAGGCCGACAGGGGTTAATGAAAAACTGTTTTTT. It specifies CASRPTGVNEKLFF.